A single sample is the source of the 13 T cell receptor beta chains below, sequenced in a study of T cell changes during pregnancy in multiple sclerosis. TCRdb's table, derived via immunoSEQ multiplex PCR, lists solely in-frame clones and lacks some. The data contain 55,000 to 85,000 clones, approximately 90% of them singletons. The starting material was peripheral blood, obtained in the third trimester of pregnancy. Receptor source: a female donor with multiple sclerosis, enrolled in a pregnancy study.

This clone was counted once. The chain links TRBV30 to TRBJ1-1; a possible D gene is TRBD1 (6 bases). CDR1 is GTSNPN and CDR2 is SVGIG in the germline V gene (reference sequence). V was pared by 7 bases and J by 0 bases, with 18 bases between. The CDR3 covers 15 residues. CDR3 DNA: TGTGCCTTAAACACAGGGATTCTCATGAACACTGAAGCTTTCTTT. Translation: CALNTGILMNTEAFF.

This chain uses TRBV5-3 with TRBJ1-1; D is possibly TRBD1 (5 bases). TRBV5-3 is classed as an ORF, of uncertain function. V shed 5 bases and J shed 3 bases, with 20 bases lying between them. The CDR3 length is 16 residues. This CDR3 reads CARRLRTPAPYTEAFF. The CDR3 nucleotides read TGTGCCAGAAGACTTAGGACACCGGCTCCTTACACTGAAGCTTTCTTT.

This chain joins TRBV19 and TRBJ1-5, with 9 nucleotides matching TRBD1. The V gene's germline CDR1 is LNHDA and CDR2 SQIVND (reference sequence). The CDR3 is 15 amino acids. V shed 9 bases, J shed 6 bases, and the junction held 12 bases outside the gene matches. CDR3 sequence (DNA): TGTGCCAGAGAGACGGGGGACAGGGTTGGTCAGCCCCAGCATTTT. Protein sequence: CARETGDRVGQPQHF. The full variable domain, in which reference TRBV19 and TRBJ1-5 provide the parts outside the CDR3, is DGGITQSPKYLFRKEGQNVTLSCEQNLNHDAMYWYRQDPGQGLRLIYYSQIVNDFQKGDIAEGYSVSREKKESFPLTVTSAQKNPTAFYLCARETGDRVGQPQHFGDGTRLSIL.

V usage is TRBV29-1 and J usage is TRBJ1-2; 9 positions match TRBD1. This CDR3 contains 12 residues. V lost 4 bases and J lost 5; bases outside the gene matches: 2. From germline, CDR1 is SQVTM and CDR2 ANQGSEA. CDR3 region: CSVGDREYGYTF. CDR3 coding DNA: TGCAGCGTTGGGGACAGGGAGTATGGCTACACCTTC.

The chain carries TRBV10-1 and TRBJ2-2; D might be TRBD1 (5 bases). Germline lookup yields CDR1 WNHNN and CDR2 SYGVQD (reference sequence). This CDR3 is 14 amino acids long. V gave up 6 bases and J gave up 0 bases, with 8 bases separating them. CDR3 region: CASRPGTNTGELFF. The CDR3 DNA reads as TGCGCCAGCAGGCCAGGGACGAACACCGGGGAGCTGTTTTTT.

The V gene is TRBV19, the J gene TRBJ2-2, with D maybe TRBD1 (6 bases). V was trimmed by 4 bases and J by 8 bases, leaving 20 bases between them. The CDR3 spans 16 residues. Germline V gene lookup returns CDR1 LNHDA and CDR2 SQIVND (reference sequence). CDR3 nucleotides: TGTGCCAGTAGTAGTACCAGGGACACGGTTCTTGGGGAGCTGTTTTTT. It specifies CASSSTRDTVLGELFF.

The J gene is TRBJ2-3, the V gene TRBV7-6; TRBD1 matches 11 bases. Germline-derived CDR1 and CDR2 are SGHVS and FNYEAQ. The CDR3 loop spans 17 amino acids. J was trimmed by 1 base and V by 4 bases; bases with no gene match: 7. CDR3 amino acids: CASSYPGQGVGTDTQYF. The CDR3 DNA follows: TGTGCCAGCAGCTACCCGGGACAGGGGGTTGGCACAGATACGCAGTATTTT.

This clone was found once. This chain uses TRBV11-2 with TRBJ1-2; D possibly corresponds to TRBD1 (5 bases). With 7 bases removed from V and 4 bases from J, the gap between germline ends came to 19 bases. The CDR3 totals 15 residues. Per the germline V gene, CDR1 is SGHAT and CDR2 is FQNNGV. The CDR3 DNA reads TGTGCCAGCACCGGAGCGGGGGGAGCGCCCTATGGCTACACCTTC. It encodes CASTGAGGAPYGYTF.

This clone has just one count. The V and J genes are TRBV7-2 and TRBJ2-2; unclear D gene. The germline gives CDR1 SGHTA, CDR2 FQGNSA. The V gene lost 5 bases and the J gene lost 0 bases, with 13 bases spanning the gap. CDR3 length: 16 residues. DNA of the CDR3: TGTGCCAGCAGCCTCTACCAAACCGCGAACACCGGGGAGCTGTTTTTT. Translating gives CASSLYQTANTGELFF. The full variable domain, completed using reference TRBV7-2 and TRBJ2-2, is GAGVSQSPSNKVTEKGKDVELRCDPISGHTALYWYRQSLGQGLEFLIYFQGNSAPDKSGLPSDRFSAERTGGSVSTLTIQRTQQEDSAVYLCASSLYQTANTGELFFGEGSRLTVL.

The chain has TRBV18 and TRBJ2-7, with D perhaps matching TRBD1 (5 bases). Trimming pared 5 bases from V and 3 bases from J, leaving 11 bases between. Germline CDR1 and CDR2: KGHSH and LQKENI. The CDR3 sequence is 13 residues long. DNA for the CDR3: TGTGCCAGCTCAAAAGGGGCGAACTACGAGCAGTACTTC. Translated, it gives CASSKGANYEQYF. The variable domain in full, with the rest retrieved from reference TRBV18 and TRBJ2-7, is NAGVMQNPRHLVRRRGQEARLRCSPMKGHSHVYWYRQLPEEGLKFMVYLQKENIIDESGMPKERFSAEFPKEGPSILRIQQVVRGDSAAYFCASSKGANYEQYFGPGTRLTVT.

The V gene is TRBV12-5, the J gene TRBJ1-1; a possible D gene is TRBD1 (6 bases). The CDR3 contains 15 residues. The germline gives CDR1 LGHNT, CDR2 FRNRAP. With 1 base removed from V and 4 bases from J, the gap between germline ends came to 13 bases. The CDR3 reads CASGLDPRGGTEAFF. The CDR3, as DNA: TGTGCTAGTGGTTTGGACCCTAGGGGGGGCACTGAAGCTTTCTTT.

The DNA of the CDR3 is TGCGCCAGCAGCCAGGCTGACGGGGATTCCTACGAGCAGTACTTC. This encodes CASSQADGDSYEQYF. The chain has TRBV4-3 and TRBJ2-7; possible D gene TRBD2, 5 bases. The CDR3 has 15 residues. In germline, CDR1 is LGHNA, CDR2 YSLEER. Trimming cost V 3 bases and J 1 base, with 13 bases left between them.

This clone has only one observation. The gene calls are TRBV7-2 and TRBJ2-3, with 7 bases that match TRBD1. Unmatched junction bases numbered 4, after V lost 5 bases and J lost 2 bases. CDR3 length equals 14 residues. Germline V gene sequence: CDR1 SGHTA, CDR2 FQGNSA. The CDR3 nucleotides read TGTGCCAGCAGCCTGGGACAGTACACAGATACGCAGTATTTT. Translated, it gives CASSLGQYTDTQYF.